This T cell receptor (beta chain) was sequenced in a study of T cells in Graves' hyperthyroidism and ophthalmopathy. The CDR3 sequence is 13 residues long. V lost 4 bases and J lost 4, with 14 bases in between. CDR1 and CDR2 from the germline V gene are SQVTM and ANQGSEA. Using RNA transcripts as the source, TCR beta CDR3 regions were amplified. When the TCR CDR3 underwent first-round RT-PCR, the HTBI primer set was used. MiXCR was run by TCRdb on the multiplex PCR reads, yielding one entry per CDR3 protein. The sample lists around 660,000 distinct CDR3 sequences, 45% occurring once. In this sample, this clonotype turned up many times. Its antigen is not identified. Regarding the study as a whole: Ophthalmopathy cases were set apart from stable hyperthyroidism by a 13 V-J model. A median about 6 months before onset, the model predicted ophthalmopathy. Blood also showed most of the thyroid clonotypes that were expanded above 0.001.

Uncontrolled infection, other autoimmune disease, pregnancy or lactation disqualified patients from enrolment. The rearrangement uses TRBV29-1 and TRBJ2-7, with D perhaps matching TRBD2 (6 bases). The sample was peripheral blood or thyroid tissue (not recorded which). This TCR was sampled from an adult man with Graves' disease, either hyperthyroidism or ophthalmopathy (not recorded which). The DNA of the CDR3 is TGCAGCGTTGGCACTAGCCTCGGTTACGAGCAGTACTTC. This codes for CSVGTSLGYEQYF.